This TCR beta chain stems from a study of blood T cells in healthy people across ages (dated by TCRdb to about 2015). Regarding the complete study: In model experiments, template switching captured roughly one uniquely barcoded TCR beta cDNA molecule for every two T cells. The study measured age-related changes in TCR beta repertoire diversity using deep sequencing normalized with unique cDNA molecular identifiers. The donors were divided into four age groups: young (average approximately 15 years), middle-aged (approximately 41), aged (about 60) and long-lived (roughly 88). To avoid experimental bias, donors of different ages were distributed randomly across sequencing lanes. Using the same blood draw, the study looked at two additional independent replicas of 1 million unique cDNA reads for two donors, one aged 18 to 29 and the other aged 80 or older.

This clonotype showed up just a few times. Its antigen is not yet known. No quality values exist for individual bases; no much larger clone is one base distant. The library was produced with 5' RACE. Sequencing was performed on an Illumina HiSeq 2500. A second roughly 6 to 11 cycle PCR used a sample-barcoded 5' primer and a J-beta primer mix. A unique molecular identifier was introduced onto each TCR beta cDNA molecule by a template-switch 5' adaptor carrying 12 random nucleotides. At least 2.5 million CDR3-containing paired-end reads were obtained from each sample. First-strand cDNA synthesis was performed from all RNA using the Mint cDNA synthesis kit, with priming by a TRBC-specific oligonucleotide. After uracil-DNA glycosylase treatment, a first 18-cycle PCR used universal primers M1SS and BC2_uni_R on all cDNA. Per the source publication's procedure: Each sample was normalized by randomly selecting 1 million high-quality reads, each carrying a distinct molecular identifier. Instead of being binned into consensus sequences, reads with shared molecular identifiers were discarded. MiTCR, with a Q25 quality threshold and the strictest error-elimination algorithm, was used for CDR3 identification, clonotype clustering and error correction. Lower-bound total TCR beta diversity was estimated with a nonparametric unseen species model using Euler transformation. TCRdb redid the processing of the public reads, applying fastp at Q25 and MiXCR, and retained in-frame beta chains. Each entry is one CDR3 protein sequence, shown with its most common DNA and genes. What appears here as the V and J calls and clone size reflects TCRdb's work, not the paper's. For this sample there are approximately 800,000 distinct CDR3 sequences; approximately 59% appear just once. The ten largest clonotypes hold around a quarter of the sample.

Donors were around 37 systemically healthy Caucasian individuals from Russia aged roughly 6 to 95 years. Each donor gave 8 to 10 milliliters of peripheral blood, drawn into EDTA-treated Vacutainer tubes. Ficoll-Paque density-gradient centrifugation was used to isolate PBMCs, with at least 6 million obtained per sample. Trizol reagent was used to extract total RNA from the PBMCs, yielding at least 6 micrograms per sample. For every donor, an aliquot of PBMCs went through flow cytometry to measure the percentages of naive CD45RAhigh/CD27high T cells. What the work shows at the level of the full study, not this receptor alone: Because donor CMV infection status was unknown, age-related changes in expanded clonotypes were potentially confounded. Estimates of total diversity based on one million sequenced T cells were considered lower bounds and underestimates. Bulk unsorted PBMC profiling prevented conclusive comparison of naive and antigen-experienced compartments. As age increased, observed TCR beta diversity per million T cells dropped in a roughly linear way, and a significant reduction was already evident by age roughly 40. Observed TCR beta diversity correlated strongly with the percentage of naive T cells measured by flow cytometry. Compared with the aged group, the long-lived group had more naive CD4+ T cells, fewer expanded clones and increased TCR diversity, suggesting age selection.

The CDR3 numbers 16 residues from cysteine through phenylalanine. Only the CDR3 DNA is retained, 48 bases long and in frame from the first base. Based on the germline V gene, the CDR1 and CDR2 sequences are SGHRS and YFSETQ. Trimming accounts for 4 bases at V and 1 base at J, while the number of junction bases matched to no gene is 6. Sequenced material: blood. The clonotype originates from a man aged 30 to 45 in good health. The V and J genes are TRBV5-1 and TRBJ2-2; the central 8 bases match TRBD1. This receptor has the CDR3 CASSVSTGGNTGELFF. At the DNA level, the sequence is TGCGCCAGCAGCGTTTCTACAGGGGGGAACACCGGGGAGCTGTTTTTT.